Listed below are T cell receptor beta chains from one sample, sequenced in a study of identifying expanded T cells in peripheral blood. The repertoire was sequenced with immunoSEQ multiplex PCR; TCRdb's copy has only in-frame clones and lacks some. Of about 91,000 clones in the sample, about 90% were seen once. Sequenced sample: blood. These TCRs come from a person aged 18-70 years in good health. CDR3s include the opening cysteine and the closing phenylalanine or tryptophan. Each record gives: J gene, D gene, clone size, V gene, CDR3 protein, CDR3 DNA. The D gene is left open where the match is weak. Clone size is stated in some rows and not others, as once, few, many or a class when expanded.

TRBJ1-1 - - TRBV19 CASSIEVNRANTEAFF TGTGCCAGTAGTATAGAGGTGAACAGGGCGAACACTGAAGCTTTCTTT
TRBJ2-3 - - TRBV5-1 CASRGAVRTDTQYF TGCGCCAGCAGAGGTGCGGTCCGCACAGATACGCAGTATTTT
TRBJ1-2 TRBD1 - TRBV28 CASSETGNYGYTF TGTGCCAGCAGCGAGACAGGGAACTATGGCTACACCTTC
TRBJ1-2 - once TRBV30 CAWSAVLLQVGYGYTF TGTGCCTGGAGTGCCGTTCTATTACAGGTGGGGTATGGCTACACCTTC
TRBJ2-7 - - TRBV28 CASSFRVEQYF TGTGCCAGCAGTTTCCGGGTCGAGCAGTACTTC
TRBJ2-7 TRBD1 - TRBV9 CASSVTGSPSEQYF TGTGCCAGCAGCGTGACAGGGTCCCCCTCCGAGCAGTACTTC
TRBJ2-7 - - TRBV7-3 CASSPATGDYEQYF TGTGCCAGCAGCCCGGCGACGGGGGACTACGAGCAGTACTTC
TRBJ2-1 TRBD2 - TRBV13 CASRELAGGHNEQFF TGTGCCAGCAGGGAACTAGCGGGGGGCCACAATGAGCAGTTCTTC
TRBJ1-2 TRBD1 few TRBV6-6 CASVDRDRGVHGYTF TGTGCCAGCGTCGATCGGGACAGGGGTGTTCATGGCTACACCTTC
TRBJ2-4 - - TRBV5-1 CASSFGQPLAKNIQYF TGCGCCAGCAGCTTCGGACAGCCTCTAGCCAAAAACATTCAGTACTTC
TRBJ2-1 - - TRBV5-4 CASSWEPTGNEQFF TGTGCCAGCAGCTGGGAACCGACGGGGAATGAGCAGTTCTTC
TRBJ2-1 TRBD1 - TRBV5-1 CASSFLDRGSSYNEQFF TGCGCCAGCAGCTTCCTGGACAGGGGAAGCTCCTACAATGAGCAGTTCTTC
TRBJ1-1 - - TRBV11-2 CASSKDRFEAFF TGTGCCAGCAGTAAAGACCGATTTGAAGCTTTCTTT
TRBJ1-6 TRBD1 - TRBV29-1 CSVEPLGTGDSPLHF TGCAGCGTTGAACCCCTGGGGACAGGGGATTCACCCCTCCACTTT
TRBJ2-3 - once TRBV7-8 CASSPGWGAKSTDTQYF TGTGCCAGCAGCCCCGGATGGGGAGCGAAGAGCACAGATACGCAGTATTTT
TRBJ1-5 - - TRBV4-2 CASSQESLMSLFDQPQHF TGTGCCAGCAGCCAAGAGTCTCTTATGTCTTTATTTGATCAGCCCCAGCATTTT
TRBJ2-2 TRBD2 - TRBV6-1 CASSAPSGGNTGELFF TGTGCCAGCAGTGCCCCTAGCGGGGGGAACACCGGGGAGCTGTTTTTT